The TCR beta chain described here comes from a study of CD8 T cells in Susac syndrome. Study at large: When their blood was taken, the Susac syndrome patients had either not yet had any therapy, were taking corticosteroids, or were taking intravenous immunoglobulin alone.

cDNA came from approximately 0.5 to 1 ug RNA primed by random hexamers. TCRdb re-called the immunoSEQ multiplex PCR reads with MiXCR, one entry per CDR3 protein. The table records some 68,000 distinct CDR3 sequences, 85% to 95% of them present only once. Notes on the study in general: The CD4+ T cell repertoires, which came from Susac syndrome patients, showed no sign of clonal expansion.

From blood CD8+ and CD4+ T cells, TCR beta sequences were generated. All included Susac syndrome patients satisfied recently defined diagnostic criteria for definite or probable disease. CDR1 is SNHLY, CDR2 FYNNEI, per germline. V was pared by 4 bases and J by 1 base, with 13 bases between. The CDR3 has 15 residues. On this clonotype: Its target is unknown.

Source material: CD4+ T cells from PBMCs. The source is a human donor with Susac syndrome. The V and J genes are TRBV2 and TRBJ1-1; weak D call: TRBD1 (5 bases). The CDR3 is CASSATGTTNTEAFF. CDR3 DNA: TGTGCCAGCAGTGCCACCGGGACGACGAACACTGAAGCTTTCTTT.